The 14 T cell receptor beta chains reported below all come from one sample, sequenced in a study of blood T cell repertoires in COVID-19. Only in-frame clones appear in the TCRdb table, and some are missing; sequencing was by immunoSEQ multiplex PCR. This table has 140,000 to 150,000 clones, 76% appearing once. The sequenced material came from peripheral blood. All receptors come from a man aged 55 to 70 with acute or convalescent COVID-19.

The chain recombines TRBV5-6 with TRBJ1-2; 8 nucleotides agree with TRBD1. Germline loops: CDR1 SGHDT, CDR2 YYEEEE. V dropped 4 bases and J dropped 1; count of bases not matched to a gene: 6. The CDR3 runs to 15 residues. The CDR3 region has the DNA TGTGCCAGCAGCCCCCGGACAGGGTATAACTATGGCTACACCTTC. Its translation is CASSPRTGYNYGYTF.

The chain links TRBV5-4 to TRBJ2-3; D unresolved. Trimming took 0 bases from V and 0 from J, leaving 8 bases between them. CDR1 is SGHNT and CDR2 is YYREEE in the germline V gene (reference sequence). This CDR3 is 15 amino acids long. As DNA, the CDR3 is TGTGCCAGCAGCTTGGTGGTTAGTAGCACAGATACGCAGTATTTT. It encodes CASSLVVSSTDTQYF.

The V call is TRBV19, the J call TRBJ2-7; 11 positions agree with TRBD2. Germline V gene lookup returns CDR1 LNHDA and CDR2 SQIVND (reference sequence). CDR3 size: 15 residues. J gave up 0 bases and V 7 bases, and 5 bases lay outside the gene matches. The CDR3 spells CASKASGRSSYEQYF. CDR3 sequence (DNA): TGTGCCAGTAAGGCTAGCGGGAGGAGCTCCTACGAGCAGTACTTC.

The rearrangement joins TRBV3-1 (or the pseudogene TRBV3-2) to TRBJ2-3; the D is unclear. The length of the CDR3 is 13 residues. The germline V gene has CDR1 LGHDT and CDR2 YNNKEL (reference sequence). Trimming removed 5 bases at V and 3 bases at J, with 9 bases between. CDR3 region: CASSSLLTDTQYF. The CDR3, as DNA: TGTGCCAGCAGCTCCCTTCTTACAGATACGCAGTATTTT.

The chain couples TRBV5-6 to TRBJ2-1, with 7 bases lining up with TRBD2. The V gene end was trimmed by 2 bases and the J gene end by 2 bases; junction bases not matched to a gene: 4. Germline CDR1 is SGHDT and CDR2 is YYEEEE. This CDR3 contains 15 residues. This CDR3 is CASSLGGGPYNEQFF. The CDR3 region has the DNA TGTGCCAGCAGCTTAGGCGGGGGTCCCTACAATGAGCAGTTCTTC.

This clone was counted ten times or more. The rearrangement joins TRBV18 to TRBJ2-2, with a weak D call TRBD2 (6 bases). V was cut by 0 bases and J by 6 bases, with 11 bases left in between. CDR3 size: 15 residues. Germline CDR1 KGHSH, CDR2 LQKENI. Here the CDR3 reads CASSPPGGTPGELFF. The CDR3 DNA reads TGTGCCAGCTCACCACCGGGAGGAACACCCGGGGAGCTGTTTTTT.

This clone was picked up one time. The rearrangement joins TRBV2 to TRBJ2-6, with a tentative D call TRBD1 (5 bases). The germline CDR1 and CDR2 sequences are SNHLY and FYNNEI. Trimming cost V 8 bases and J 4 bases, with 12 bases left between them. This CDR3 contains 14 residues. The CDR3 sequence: CASSRQLGANVLTF. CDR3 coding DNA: TGTGCCAGCTCCAGACAGTTGGGGGCCAACGTCCTGACTTTC.

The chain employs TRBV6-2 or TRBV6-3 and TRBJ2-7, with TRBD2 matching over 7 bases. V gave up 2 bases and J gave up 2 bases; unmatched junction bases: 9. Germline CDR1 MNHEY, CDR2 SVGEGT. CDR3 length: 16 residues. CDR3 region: CASSYASGTRTYEQYF. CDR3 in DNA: TGTGCCAGCAGTTACGCCAGCGGGACCCGGACCTACGAGCAGTACTTC.

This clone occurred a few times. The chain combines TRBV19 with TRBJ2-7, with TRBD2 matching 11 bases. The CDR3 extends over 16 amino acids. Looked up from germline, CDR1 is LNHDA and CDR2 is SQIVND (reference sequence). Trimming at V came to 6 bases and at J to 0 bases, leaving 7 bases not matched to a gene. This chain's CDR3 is CASSPTGTSGSYEQYF. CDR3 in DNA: TGTGCCAGTAGCCCTACCGGGACTAGCGGCTCCTACGAGCAGTACTTC.

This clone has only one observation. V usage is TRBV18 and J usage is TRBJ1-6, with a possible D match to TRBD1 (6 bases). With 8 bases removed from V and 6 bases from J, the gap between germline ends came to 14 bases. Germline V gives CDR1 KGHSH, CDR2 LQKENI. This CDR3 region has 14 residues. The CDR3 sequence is CASTQGSPNSPLHF. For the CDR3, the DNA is TGTGCCAGCACCCAGGGGTCCCCTAATTCACCCCTCCACTTT.

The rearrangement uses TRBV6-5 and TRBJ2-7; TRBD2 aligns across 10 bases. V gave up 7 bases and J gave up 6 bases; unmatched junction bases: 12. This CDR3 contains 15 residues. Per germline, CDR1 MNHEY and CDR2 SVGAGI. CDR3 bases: TGTGCCAGCATCTTAGCGGGAGGAGGGCTACGCGAGCAGTACTTC. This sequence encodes CASILAGGGLREQYF.

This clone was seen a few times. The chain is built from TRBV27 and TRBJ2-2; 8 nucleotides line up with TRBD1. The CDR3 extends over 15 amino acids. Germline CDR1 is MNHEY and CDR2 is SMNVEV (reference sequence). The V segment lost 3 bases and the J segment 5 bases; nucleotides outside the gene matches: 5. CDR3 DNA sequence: TGTGCCAGCAGTTTGGACAGGGTAGAGACCGGGGAGCTGTTTTTT. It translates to CASSLDRVETGELFF.

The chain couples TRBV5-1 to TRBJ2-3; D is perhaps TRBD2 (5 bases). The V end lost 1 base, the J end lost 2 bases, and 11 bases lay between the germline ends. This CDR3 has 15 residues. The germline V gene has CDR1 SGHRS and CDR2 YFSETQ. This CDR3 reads CASSLYGVSTDTQYF. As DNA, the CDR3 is TGCGCCAGCAGCTTGTACGGGGTTTCCACAGATACGCAGTATTTT.

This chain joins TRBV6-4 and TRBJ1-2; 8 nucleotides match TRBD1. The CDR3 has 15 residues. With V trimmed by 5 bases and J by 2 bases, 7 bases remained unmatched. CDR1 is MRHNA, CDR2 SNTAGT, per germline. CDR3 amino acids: CASSQDRASNYGYTF. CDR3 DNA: TGTGCCAGCAGTCAGGACAGGGCATCCAACTATGGCTACACCTTC.